One sample yielded the 31 T cell receptor beta chains listed below, sequenced in a study of cytomegalovirus exposure and HLA in healthy donors. Use of 60 Vbeta and 13 Jbeta primers characterized the PCR. The table came from immunoSEQ multiplex PCR; TCRdb's copy has only in-frame clones and leaves some out. Of 85,000 to 100,000 clones in the sample, over 75% were seen once. The sequenced sample consisted of PBMCs. The receptors were gathered from a man aged 40-50 years in good health and CMV-seronegative.

The gene calls are TRBV6-1 and TRBJ1-5; D gene uncertain. Trimming took off 8 bases at V and 7 bases at J, with 9 bases between the two ends. The CDR3 spans 11 residues. Germline assignment: CDR1 MNHNS and CDR2 SASEGT. The CDR3 protein is CASSGEQPQHF. The CDR3 DNA sequence: TGTGCCAGCTCCGGGGAACAGCCCCAGCATTTT.

This chain uses TRBV19 with TRBJ2-1; 9 bases line up with TRBD2. The CDR3 sequence is 15 residues long. The junction had 4 bases not matched to a gene; V was cut back by 0 bases and J by 7 bases. Germline V gene data show CDR1 as LNHDA and CDR2 as SQIVND (reference sequence). For the CDR3, the DNA is TGTGCCAGTAGTATAGAGGGTAGCGGGAGAAATGAGCAGTTCTTC. Translation: CASSIEGSGRNEQFF.

As for this clone: The conserved phenylalanine or tryptophan is not found at the CDR3 terminus, so this likely reflects a read error. The genes are TRBV18 and TRBJ2-4; a possible D gene is TRBD1 (6 bases). The CDR3 has 14 amino acids. Germline V CDR1 and CDR2: KGHSH, LQKENI. V lost 0 bases and J 9 bases, leaving 12 bases between the germline ends. The CDR3 region has the DNA TGTGCCAGCTCACCACCATCAGGGGTGGGCATTCAGTACGTC. Its protein is CASSPPSGVGIQYV.

CDR3 coding DNA: TGTGCCTGGAGTGGAACAGGGGCCGGGGAGCTGTTTTTT. It yields the protein CAWSGTGAGELFF. V usage is TRBV30 and J usage is TRBJ2-2; 7 nucleotides line up with TRBD1. Looked up from germline, CDR1 is GTSNPN and CDR2 is SVGIG (reference sequence). J gave up 6 bases and V 1 base, and 2 bases lay outside the gene matches. CDR3 length: 13 amino acids.

The V gene is TRBV7-3, the J gene TRBJ2-3; the match to TRBD2 covers 13 bases. Germline loops: CDR1 SGHTA, CDR2 FQGTGA. Trimming took 5 bases from V and 5 from J; bases not matched to a gene: 4. There are 15 residues in the CDR3. CDR3 sequence: CASSGTSGVGDTQYF. CDR3 DNA: TGTGCCAGCAGCGGGACTAGCGGGGTGGGAGATACGCAGTATTTT.

The genes are TRBV4-1 and TRBJ2-2; 7 nucleotides match TRBD1. The CDR3 runs to 15 residues. Germline-derived CDR1 and CDR2 are MGHRA and YSYEKL. V dropped 3 bases and J dropped 6; count of bases not matched to a gene: 7. CDR3 sequence: CASSQSGQLSGELFF. CDR3 DNA: TGCGCCAGCAGCCAGTCGGGACAGTTGTCCGGGGAGCTGTTTTTT.

The chain is built from TRBV7-8 and TRBJ1-2; TRBD1 matches at 7 bases. The CDR3 spans 15 residues. Germline assignment: CDR1 SGHVS and CDR2 FQNEAQ. After removal of 5 bases from V and 2 bases from J, the junction contained 8 bases not matched to a gene. The CDR3: CASSQTGQENYGYTF. The CDR3 bases are TGTGCCAGCAGCCAAACCGGACAGGAGAACTATGGCTACACCTTC.

The chain carries TRBV30 and TRBJ2-3; D is uncertain. The V end was cut by 0 bases, the J end by 2 bases, with 6 bases between. CDR1 and CDR2 (germline): GTSNPN, SVGIG (reference sequence). The CDR3 totals 13 residues. Here the CDR3 reads CAWSVRSTDTQYF. For the CDR3, the DNA is TGTGCCTGGAGTGTCAGGTCCACAGATACGCAGTATTTT.

The chain uses TRBV14 and TRBJ2-3, with D tentatively TRBD2 (6 bases). Germline assignment: CDR1 SGHDN and CDR2 FVKESK. V was trimmed by 0 bases and J by 4 bases, leaving 17 bases between them. The CDR3 contains 17 residues. The CDR3 is CASSQEWDVLAPDTQYF. Written as DNA, the CDR3 is TGTGCCAGCAGCCAAGAGTGGGACGTGCTAGCGCCAGATACGCAGTATTTT.

J is TRBJ2-2 and V is TRBV5-1, with a weak D call TRBD1 (6 bases). The V and J ends lost 3 bases and 5 bases respectively, with 8 bases between them. Germline V gene lookup returns CDR1 SGHRS and CDR2 YFSETQ. The CDR3 runs to 13 residues. CDR3 protein: CASSSQGTGELFF. In DNA, the CDR3 is TGCGCCAGCAGCTCACAGGGTACCGGGGAGCTGTTTTTT.

The chain is built from TRBV6-4 and TRBJ2-1; possible D gene TRBD1, 5 bases. The CDR3 has 15 residues. Germline V gives CDR1 MRHNA, CDR2 SNTAGT. V lost 5 bases to trimming and J lost 3 bases, with 14 bases between them. This CDR3 reads CASSPRGVGYNEQFF. DNA for the CDR3: TGTGCCAGCAGTCCAAGGGGTGTCGGCTACAATGAGCAGTTCTTC.

Concerning this clone itself: A junction end diverges from the germline sequence, so it may reflect a read error. The rearrangement uses TRBV9 and TRBJ2-2; TRBD1 is a possible D gene (5 bases). The germline V gene has CDR1 SGDLS and CDR2 YYNGEE. The length of the CDR3 is 14 residues. As DNA, the CDR3 is TGTGCCAACAGCCCCGGACACAACACCGGGGAGCTGTTTTTT. Translating gives CANSPGHNTGELFF. Full variable domain (remainder filled in from reference TRBV9 and TRBJ2-2): DSGVTQTPKHLITATGQRVTLRCSPRSGDLSVYWYQQSLDQGLQFLIQYYNGEERAKGNILERFSAQQFPDLHSELNLSSLELGDSALYFCANSPGHNTGELFFGEGSRLTVL.

The chain employs TRBV28 and TRBJ2-2; TRBD1 is a possible D gene (6 bases). The CDR3 is 15 residues long. Germline loops: CDR1 MDHEN, CDR2 SYDVKM. Between the trimmed V and J ends, which lost 5 bases and 5 bases, there was a span of 15 bases. The chain's CDR3 is CASSVPRGITGELFF. Here the CDR3 DNA reads TGTGCCAGCAGTGTACCCAGGGGAATAACCGGGGAGCTGTTTTTT. Full variable domain (remainder filled in from reference TRBV28 and TRBJ2-2): DVKVTQSSRYLVKRTGEKVFLECVQDMDHENMFWYRQDPGLGLRLIYFSYDVKMKEKGDIPEGYSVSREKKERFSLILESASTNQTSMYLCASSVPRGITGELFFGEGSRLTVL.

The chain employs TRBV28 and TRBJ1-5, with 7 bases lining up with TRBD1. This CDR3 is built from 14 residues. CDR1 and CDR2 from the germline V gene are MDHEN and SYDVKM. The J segment lost 3 bases and the V segment lost 5 bases, leaving 4 bases of the junction unmatched. CDR3 sequence reads: CASSLQGHNQPQHF. CDR3 nucleotides: TGTGCCAGCAGTCTACAGGGGCACAATCAGCCCCAGCATTTT.

The chain uses TRBV5-1 and TRBJ2-1; a possible D gene is TRBD2 (6 bases). Looked up from germline, CDR1 is SGHRS and CDR2 is YFSETQ. With 6 bases removed from V and 9 bases from J, the gap between germline ends came to 16 bases. CDR3 length: 13 amino acids. The CDR3 DNA follows: TGCGCCAGCATAGGAGGGCGAATTCCTGAGCAGTTCTTC. Amino acids: CASIGGRIPEQFF.

V usage is TRBV28 and J usage is TRBJ1-1; 9 bases map to TRBD1. Per the germline V gene, CDR1 is MDHEN and CDR2 is SYDVKM. The CDR3 has 15 residues. V dropped 7 bases and J dropped 1; count of bases not matched to a gene: 7. The CDR3 bases are TGTGCCAGCACTGAACAGGGGGCGAAGAACACTGAAGCTTTCTTT. It is translated as CASTEQGAKNTEAFF.

The CDR3 coding sequence is TGTGCCAGCAGCCGACGGACAAGAACCGGGGAGCTGTTTTTT. Translating it yields CASSRRTRTGELFF. This rearrangement joins TRBV6-5 to TRBJ2-2, with D possibly being TRBD1 (5 bases). V was trimmed by 6 bases and J by 5 bases, leaving 13 bases between them. CDR1 and CDR2 from the germline V gene are MNHEY and SVGAGI. This CDR3 is 14 amino acids long.

The chain employs TRBV2 and TRBJ1-2, with 7 bases that match TRBD1. The J segment lost 2 bases and the V segment lost 7 bases, leaving 4 bases of the junction unmatched. This CDR3 region has 13 residues. Germline V CDR1 and CDR2: SNHLY, FYNNEI. The CDR3 region is CASMGQTNYGYTF. As DNA, the CDR3 is TGTGCCAGCATGGGACAGACAAACTATGGCTACACCTTC.

The chain uses TRBV10-2 and TRBJ1-5, with D tentatively TRBD1 (5 bases). Germline assignment: CDR1 WSHSY and CDR2 SAAADI. The germline V and J ends were trimmed by 3 bases and 3 bases, with 9 bases remaining between them. This CDR3 spans 14 amino acids. This CDR3 is CASSDRAPNQPQHF. For the CDR3, the DNA is TGCGCCAGCAGTGACAGGGCCCCCAATCAGCCCCAGCATTTT.

This chain uses TRBV25-1 with TRBJ2-7, with a tentative D call TRBD1 (6 bases). This CDR3 is 11 amino acids long. V dropped 9 bases and J dropped 3 bases, with 9 bases sitting between them. Looked up from germline, CDR1 is MGHDK and CDR2 is SYGVNS. This CDR3 reads CASGRGYEQYF. CDR3 DNA: TGTGCCAGTGGCAGGGGCTACGAGCAGTACTTC.

The gene calls are TRBV28 and TRBJ2-1; 11 bases align to TRBD1. The V gene's germline CDR1 is MDHEN and CDR2 SYDVKM. V shed 4 bases, J shed 6 bases, and the junction held 5 bases outside the gene matches. The CDR3 runs 15 residues. In DNA, the CDR3 is TGTGCCAGCAGTTCGCCTGGGACAGGGGGCAATGAGCAGTTCTTC. This translates into CASSSPGTGGNEQFF.

The CDR3 DNA reads TGTGCCAGCTCACCGCCCGGGACAGTCGGCGAAGAGACCCAGTACTTC. Its protein is CASSPPGTVGEETQYF. The chain is built from TRBV18 and TRBJ2-5, with 7 bases matching TRBD1. The CDR3 extends over 16 amino acids. V shed 3 bases and J 3 bases; nucleotides not matched to a gene: 10. The germline V gene has CDR1 KGHSH and CDR2 LQKENI.

V usage is TRBV9 and J usage is TRBJ2-3, with TRBD1 matching over 8 bases. This CDR3 has 15 amino acids. The J segment lost 4 bases and the V segment lost 4 bases, leaving 8 bases of the junction unmatched. The V gene's germline CDR1 is SGDLS and CDR2 YYNGEE. The CDR3 DNA follows: TGTGCCAGCAGCAGCTGGACAGGGCTCTCAGATACGCAGTATTTT. Translating it yields CASSSWTGLSDTQYF. Filled out from reference TRBV9 and TRBJ2-3, the complete variable domain reads DSGVTQTPKHLITATGQRVTLRCSPRSGDLSVYWYQQSLDQGLQFLIQYYNGEERAKGNILERFSAQQFPDLHSELNLSSLELGDSALYFCASSSWTGLSDTQYFGPGTRLTVL.

This clone has just one count. CDR3 in amino acids: CASSPNRGRGGYTF. CDR3 coding DNA: TGTGCCAGCAGTCCAAACAGGGGGCGCGGTGGCTACACCTTC. The genes are TRBV6-5 and TRBJ1-2; the match to TRBD1 covers 9 bases. Germline V gene lookup returns CDR1 MNHEY and CDR2 SVGAGI. There are 14 residues in the CDR3. With V trimmed by 5 bases and J by 7 bases, 8 bases remained unmatched.

V and J are TRBV18 and TRBJ2-1; D possibly corresponds to TRBD1 (5 bases). In germline, CDR1 is KGHSH, CDR2 LQKENI. Trimming removed 5 bases at V and 6 bases at J, with 20 bases between. The CDR3 loop spans 16 amino acids. CDR3: CASSATTADSGNEQFF. CDR3 DNA: TGTGCCAGCTCAGCGACGACAGCTGACTCAGGCAATGAGCAGTTCTTC.

V usage is TRBV29-1 and J usage is TRBJ2-5; D uncertain. Per the germline V gene, CDR1 is SQVTM and CDR2 is ANQGSEA. Trimming removed 4 bases at V and 3 bases at J, with 6 bases between. The CDR3 is made up of 11 amino acids. The CDR3 here is CSVGGEETQYF. The CDR3 region has the DNA TGCAGCGTTGGCGGCGAAGAGACCCAGTACTTC. The entire variable domain, with the rest obtained from reference TRBV29-1 and TRBJ2-5, is as follows: SAVISQKPSRDICQRGTSLTIQCQVDSQVTMMFWYRQQPGQSLTLIATANQGSEATYESGFVIDKFPISRPNLTFSTLTVSNMSPEDSSIYLCSVGGEETQYFGPGTRLLVL.

This chain links TRBV11-2 with TRBJ1-2; 9 bases fit TRBD1. The CDR3 spans 16 residues. V shed 3 bases, J shed 5 bases, and the junction held 10 bases outside the gene matches. In germline, CDR1 is SGHAT, CDR2 FQNNGV. The CDR3 here is CASSFDRGQGPYGYTF. The DNA of the CDR3 is TGTGCCAGCAGCTTCGATAGGGGACAGGGACCTTATGGCTACACCTTC.

The rearrangement links TRBV29-1 to TRBJ1-1; D perhaps matches TRBD1 (5 bases). The CDR3 has 14 residues. Germline V gene lookup returns CDR1 SQVTM and CDR2 ANQGSEA. Trimming left V 6 bases short and J 3 bases short, with 17 bases between. This CDR3 reads CSVLIARVDTEAFF. CDR3 coding DNA: TGCAGCGTCCTCATCGCCAGGGTGGACACTGAAGCTTTCTTT.

The chain couples TRBV5-4 to TRBJ2-1; TRBD1 is a possible D gene (6 bases). This CDR3 has 16 residues. Germline V gene lookup returns CDR1 SGHNT and CDR2 YYREEE (reference sequence). V was trimmed by 4 bases and J by 5 bases, leaving 19 bases between them. The CDR3 DNA reads as TGTGCCAGCAGCCAAAGTTTAAGGGCAGGGGACAATGAGCAGTTCTTC. The encoded protein is CASSQSLRAGDNEQFF. The full variable domain, completed using reference TRBV5-4 and TRBJ2-1, is ETGVTQSPTHLIKTRGQQVTLRCSSQSGHNTVSWYQQALGQGPQFIFQYYREEENGRGNFPPRFSGLQFPNYSSELNVNALELDDSALYLCASSQSLRAGDNEQFFGPGTRLTVL.

V and J are TRBV5-1 and TRBJ1-2; possible D gene TRBD1, 5 bases. The CDR3 contains 14 residues. Trimming took 2 bases from V and 8 from J, leaving 16 bases between them. CDR1 and CDR2 from the germline V gene are SGHRS and YFSETQ. The CDR3: CASSFFLGAEGYTF. Here the CDR3 DNA reads TGCGCCAGCAGCTTTTTTCTAGGGGCGGAAGGCTACACCTTC.

Concerning this clone itself: At one end, the junction sequence differs from germline, possibly due to a read error. Other DNA variants within this sample encode the same CDR3. This chain uses TRBV5-1 with TRBJ1-6, with 8 bases identical to TRBD1. The CDR3 has 14 residues. Looked up from germline, CDR1 is SGHRS and CDR2 is YFSETQ. CDR3 DNA: TGCGCTAGCAGCCTCACAGGGGGTTATTCACCCCTCCACTTT. Amino acids: CASSLTGGYSPLHF.